The rows below give T cell receptor beta chains drawn from one sample of a study of identical twins. A single record per CDR3 protein comes from TCRdb applying MiXCR to the 5' RACE reads. The sample lists 300,000 to 400,000 distinct CDR3 sequences, over 9% occurring once. The same sample was also studied in work on yellow fever vaccine responses in identical twins.

Source material: CD8+ T cells sorted from blood. The receptors stem from a young woman in good health. The CDR3 runs from the conserved cysteine through the conserved F or W. D genes are given only for firm matches. Size tells how often a clone was seen (once, few, many) or the class of an expanded clone, and some rows leave it out.

d_gene: -; j_gene: TRBJ1-1; abundance: few; v_gene: TRBV4-1; CDR3aa: CASSQGLWATEAFF; CDR3nt: TGCGCCAGCAGCCAAGGACTATGGGCCACTGAAGCTTTCTTT
d_gene: TRBD1; j_gene: TRBJ1-2; abundance: -; v_gene: TRBV14; CDR3aa: CASSQSGQENGYTF; CDR3nt: TGTGCCAGCAGCCAATCGGGACAGGAGAATGGCTACACCTTC
d_gene: -; j_gene: TRBJ2-2; abundance: -; v_gene: TRBV2; CDR3aa: CASRTANTGELFF; CDR3nt: TGTGCCAGCAGGACAGCGAACACCGGGGAGCTGTTTTTT
d_gene: TRBD2; j_gene: TRBJ2-1; abundance: -; v_gene: TRBV7-8; CDR3aa: CASSFGLAGGYSSYNEQFF; CDR3nt: TGTGCCAGCAGCTTCGGACTAGCGGGAGGGTACAGCTCCTACAATGAGCAGTTCTTC
d_gene: -; j_gene: TRBJ2-1; abundance: few; v_gene: TRBV11-1; CDR3aa: CASSLGVLFNEQFF; CDR3nt: TGTGCCAGCAGCTTAGGAGTTTTGTTCAATGAGCAGTTCTTC
d_gene: TRBD2; j_gene: TRBJ2-2; abundance: few; v_gene: TRBV6-5; CDR3aa: CASSYSASGRWHTGELFF; CDR3nt: TGTGCCAGCAGTTACTCGGCTAGCGGGAGATGGCACACCGGGGAGCTGTTTTTT
d_gene: -; j_gene: TRBJ1-4; abundance: many; v_gene: TRBV12-3/TRBV12-4; CDR3aa: CASSSGSNEKLFF; CDR3nt: TGTGCCAGCAGTTCGGGGTCTAATGAAAAACTGTTTTTT
d_gene: -; j_gene: TRBJ2-1; abundance: few; v_gene: TRBV5-1; CDR3aa: CASSLYAGRDEQFF; CDR3nt: TGCGCCAGCAGCTTGTATGCAGGAAGGGATGAGCAGTTCTTC
d_gene: -; j_gene: TRBJ2-7; abundance: -; v_gene: TRBV6-1; CDR3aa: CASSEKRGQVLSYEQYF; CDR3nt: TGTGCCAGCAGCGAAAAGCGGGGACAGGTCCTTTCCTACGAGCAGTACTTC
d_gene: -; j_gene: TRBJ2-5; abundance: many; v_gene: TRBV5-1; CDR3aa: CASSLAGQLGETQYF; CDR3nt: TGCGCCAGCAGCTTGGCCGGACAGCTTGGGGAGACCCAGTACTTC
d_gene: -; j_gene: TRBJ1-1; abundance: -; v_gene: TRBV28; CDR3aa: CASSFRDAFMNTEAFF; CDR3nt: TGTGCCAGCAGTTTTCGGGATGCATTCATGAACACTGAAGCTTTCTTT
d_gene: -; j_gene: TRBJ2-2; abundance: few; v_gene: TRBV11-3; CDR3aa: CASSLTGEAGELFF; CDR3nt: TGTGCCAGCAGCCTCACAGGGGAGGCCGGGGAGCTGTTTTTT
d_gene: -; j_gene: TRBJ2-3; abundance: -; v_gene: TRBV9; CDR3aa: CASSPLSRREDTQYF; CDR3nt: TGTGCCAGCAGCCCCCTTAGCAGAAGGGAAGATACGCAGTATTTT
d_gene: TRBD2; j_gene: TRBJ2-7; abundance: few; v_gene: TRBV25-1; CDR3aa: CASSALAAEQYF; CDR3nt: TGTGCCAGCAGTGCGCTAGCGGCCGAGCAGTACTTC
d_gene: -; j_gene: TRBJ2-1; abundance: few; v_gene: TRBV11-2; CDR3aa: CASMGLSGSDYYPPRRDEQFF; CDR3nt: TGTGCCAGCATGGGCCTTTCGGGGAGTGATTATTATCCCCCGAGGAGGGATGAGCAGTTCTTC
d_gene: -; j_gene: TRBJ2-3; abundance: many; v_gene: TRBV13; CDR3aa: CASSHRGGTDTQYF; CDR3nt: TGTGCCAGCAGCCACAGGGGGGGGACAGATACGCAGTATTTT
d_gene: TRBD1; j_gene: TRBJ2-1; abundance: -; v_gene: TRBV27; CDR3aa: CASSHEGPHRGYEQFF; CDR3nt: TGTGCCAGCAGCCACGAGGGGCCACACAGGGGCTATGAGCAGTTCTTC
d_gene: -; j_gene: TRBJ1-1; abundance: many; v_gene: TRBV5-1; CDR3aa: CASSLQLNHENTEAFF; CDR3nt: TGCGCCAGCAGCTTACAGCTAAACCACGAGAACACTGAAGCTTTCTTT
d_gene: -; j_gene: TRBJ1-5; abundance: few; v_gene: TRBV20-1; CDR3aa: CSAIHREFSNQPQHF; CDR3nt: TGCAGTGCCATACACAGAGAATTTAGCAATCAGCCCCAGCATTTT
d_gene: -; j_gene: TRBJ2-3; abundance: few; v_gene: TRBV11-3; CDR3aa: CASSNTRDFSTDTQYF; CDR3nt: TGTGCCAGCAGCAATACTAGGGACTTCAGCACAGATACGCAGTATTTT
d_gene: -; j_gene: TRBJ2-3; abundance: -; v_gene: TRBV2; CDR3aa: CASSDGDTQYF; CDR3nt: TGTGCCAGCAGTGATGGGGATACGCAGTATTTT
d_gene: TRBD2; j_gene: TRBJ2-7; abundance: -; v_gene: TRBV29-1; CDR3aa: CSVLAGGGSYEQYF; CDR3nt: TGCAGCGTTCTAGCGGGAGGTGGGTCCTACGAGCAGTACTTC
d_gene: -; j_gene: TRBJ2-1; abundance: few; v_gene: TRBV6-1; CDR3aa: CASGRGDYNEQFF; CDR3nt: TGTGCCAGCGGGAGGGGGGATTACAATGAGCAGTTCTTC
d_gene: TRBD1; j_gene: TRBJ2-3; abundance: few; v_gene: TRBV7-2; CDR3aa: CASREGAAGTDTQYF; CDR3nt: TGTGCCAGCAGAGAGGGGGCAGCTGGCACAGATACGCAGTATTTT
d_gene: TRBD1; j_gene: TRBJ2-5; abundance: -; v_gene: TRBV7-7; CDR3aa: CASSPSTGYGETQYF; CDR3nt: TGTGCCAGCAGCCCCTCGACAGGGTATGGGGAGACCCAGTACTTC
d_gene: -; j_gene: TRBJ2-7; abundance: many; v_gene: TRBV5-1; CDR3aa: CASSFGVEQYF; CDR3nt: TGCGCCAGCAGCTTCGGGGTAGAGCAGTACTTC
d_gene: TRBD1; j_gene: TRBJ2-7; abundance: few; v_gene: TRBV28; CDR3aa: CASSPGQATYEQYF; CDR3nt: TGTGCCAGCAGTCCGGGACAGGCGACCTACGAGCAGTACTTC
d_gene: -; j_gene: TRBJ1-1; abundance: few; v_gene: TRBV20-1; CDR3aa: CSASLSPLNTEAFF; CDR3nt: TGCAGTGCTAGCCTGTCCCCGTTGAACACTGAAGCTTTCTTT
d_gene: -; j_gene: TRBJ2-3; abundance: -; v_gene: TRBV27; CDR3aa: CASSRISDTDTQYF; CDR3nt: TGTGCCAGCAGTAGGATTAGTGACACAGATACGCAGTATTTT
d_gene: -; j_gene: TRBJ2-1; abundance: -; v_gene: TRBV7-9; CDR3aa: CASPYPEQFF; CDR3nt: TGTGCCAGCCCTTACCCCGAGCAGTTCTTC
d_gene: TRBD2; j_gene: TRBJ2-1; abundance: -; v_gene: TRBV12-3/TRBV12-4; CDR3aa: CASSSGGTLEEQFF; CDR3nt: TGTGCCAGCAGTTCGGGGGGGACGTTGGAGGAGCAGTTCTTC
d_gene: TRBD1; j_gene: TRBJ1-5; abundance: few; v_gene: TRBV12-3/TRBV12-4; CDR3aa: CASSDGTGYNQPQHF; CDR3nt: TGTGCCAGCAGTGATGGGACAGGGTATAATCAGCCCCAGCATTTT
d_gene: TRBD2; j_gene: TRBJ2-2; abundance: -; v_gene: TRBV7-6; CDR3aa: CASSLARADGGLPNTGELFF; CDR3nt: TGTGCCAGCAGCTTAGCTCGAGCTGACGGGGGACTACCAAACACCGGGGAGCTGTTTTTT
d_gene: TRBD1; j_gene: TRBJ2-7; abundance: few; v_gene: TRBV2; CDR3aa: CASSRTGSLNEQYF; CDR3nt: TGTGCCAGCAGTAGGACAGGGAGCCTTAACGAGCAGTACTTC
d_gene: TRBD1; j_gene: TRBJ2-7; abundance: -; v_gene: TRBV20-1; CDR3aa: CSAEDRDRTYEQYF; CDR3nt: TGCAGTGCCGAAGACCGGGACAGAACCTACGAGCAGTACTTC
d_gene: TRBD2; j_gene: TRBJ2-2; abundance: -; v_gene: TRBV27; CDR3aa: CASGRGGTGELFF; CDR3nt: TGTGCCAGCGGGAGGGGCGGAACCGGGGAGCTGTTTTTT
d_gene: -; j_gene: TRBJ2-1; abundance: few; v_gene: TRBV5-6; CDR3aa: CASSLGLAVNEQFF; CDR3nt: TGTGCCAGCAGCTTAGGACTGGCAGTCAATGAGCAGTTCTTC
d_gene: -; j_gene: TRBJ2-2; abundance: many; v_gene: TRBV7-7; CDR3aa: CASSFPGELFF; CDR3nt: TGTGCCAGCAGCTTCCCCGGGGAGCTGTTTTTT
d_gene: -; j_gene: TRBJ2-3; abundance: -; v_gene: TRBV6-4; CDR3aa: CASSAGESTDTQYF; CDR3nt: TGTGCCAGCAGTGCAGGGGAGAGTACAGATACGCAGTATTTT
d_gene: -; j_gene: TRBJ1-1; abundance: few; v_gene: TRBV12-5; CDR3aa: CASGLGDTEAFF; CDR3nt: TGTGCTAGTGGTTTAGGGGACACTGAAGCTTTCTTT
d_gene: -; j_gene: TRBJ2-3; abundance: few; v_gene: TRBV5-1; CDR3aa: CASSGVGGYSTDTQYF; CDR3nt: TGCGCCAGCAGCGGAGTAGGGGGGTATAGCACAGATACGCAGTATTTT
d_gene: -; j_gene: TRBJ2-3; abundance: few; v_gene: TRBV12-3/TRBV12-4; CDR3aa: CASSLKAPRGTQYF; CDR3nt: TGTGCCAGCAGTTTAAAGGCCCCCCGAGGTACGCAGTATTTT